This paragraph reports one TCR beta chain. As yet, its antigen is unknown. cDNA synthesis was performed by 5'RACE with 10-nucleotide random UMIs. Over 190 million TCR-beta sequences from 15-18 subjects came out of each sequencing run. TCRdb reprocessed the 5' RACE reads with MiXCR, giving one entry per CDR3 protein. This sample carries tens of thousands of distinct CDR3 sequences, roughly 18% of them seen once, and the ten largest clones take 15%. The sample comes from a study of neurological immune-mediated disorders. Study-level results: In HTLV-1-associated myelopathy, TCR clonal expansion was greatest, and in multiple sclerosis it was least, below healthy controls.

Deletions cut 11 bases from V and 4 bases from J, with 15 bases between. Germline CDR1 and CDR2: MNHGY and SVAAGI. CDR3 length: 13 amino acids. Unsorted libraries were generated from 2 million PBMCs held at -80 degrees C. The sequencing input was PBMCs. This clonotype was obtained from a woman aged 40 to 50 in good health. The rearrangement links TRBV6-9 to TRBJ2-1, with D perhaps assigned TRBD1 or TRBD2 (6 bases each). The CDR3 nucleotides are TGTGCCGGGGGGCGTGGGGTTTACAATGAGCAGTTCTTC. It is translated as CAGGRGVYNEQFF.